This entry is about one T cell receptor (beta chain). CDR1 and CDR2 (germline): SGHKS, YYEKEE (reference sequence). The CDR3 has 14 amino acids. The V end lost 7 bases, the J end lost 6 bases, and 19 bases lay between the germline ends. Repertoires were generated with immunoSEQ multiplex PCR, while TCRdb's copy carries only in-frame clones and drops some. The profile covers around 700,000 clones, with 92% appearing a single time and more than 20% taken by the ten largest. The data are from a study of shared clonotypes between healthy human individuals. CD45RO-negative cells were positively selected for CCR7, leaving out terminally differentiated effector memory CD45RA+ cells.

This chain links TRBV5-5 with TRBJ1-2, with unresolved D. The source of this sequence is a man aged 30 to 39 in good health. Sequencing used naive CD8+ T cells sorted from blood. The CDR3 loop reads CASPMDDSTDGYTF. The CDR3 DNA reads TGTGCCAGCCCCATGGACGATTCTACGGATGGCTACACCTTC.